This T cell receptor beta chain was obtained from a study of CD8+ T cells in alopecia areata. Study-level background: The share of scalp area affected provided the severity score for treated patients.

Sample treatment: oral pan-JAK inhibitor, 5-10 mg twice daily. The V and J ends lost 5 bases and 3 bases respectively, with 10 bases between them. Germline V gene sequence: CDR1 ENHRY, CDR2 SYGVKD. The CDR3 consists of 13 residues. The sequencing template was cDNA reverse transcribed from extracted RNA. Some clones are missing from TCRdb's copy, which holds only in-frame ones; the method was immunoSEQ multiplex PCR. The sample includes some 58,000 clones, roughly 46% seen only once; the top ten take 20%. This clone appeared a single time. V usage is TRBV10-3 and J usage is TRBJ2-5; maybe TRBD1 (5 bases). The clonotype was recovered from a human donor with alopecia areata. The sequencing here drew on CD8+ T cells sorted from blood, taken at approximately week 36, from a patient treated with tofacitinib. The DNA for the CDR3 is TGTGCCATCAGTCCAGACAGCGAAGAGACCCAGTACTTC. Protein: CAISPDSEETQYF.